This record concerns one TCR beta chain sequence. This specimen belongs to a study of blood T cell repertoires in COVID-19. Background on the study: COVID-19 samples collected from the United States, Italy and Spain covered acute and convalescent phases. PBMCs, B-cell-depleted T cells, or T cells were the source of the cDNA or gDNA that made up the material.

The V gene lost 4 bases and the J gene lost 5 bases, with 18 bases spanning the gap. CDR3 length equals 14 residues. The germline V gene has CDR1 GTSNPN and CDR2 SVGIG (reference sequence). As handled by the study authors: Amplification of reference gene primers was used by the study to estimate nucleated cell counts. Some clones are missing from TCRdb's copy, which holds only in-frame ones; the method was immunoSEQ multiplex PCR. Clone size and V and J calls were adopted from that table, with D and trimming inferred from the DNA. The sample shows about 280,000 clones, around 83% of them seen only once.

The chain recombines TRBV30 with TRBJ2-7; TRBD1 is a possible D gene (6 bases). The sequencing input was PBMCs or T cells enriched from blood (not recorded which). The source of this sequence is a middle-aged man who had been exposed to COVID-19. CDR3 region: CAWTKTGSKNEQYF. The CDR3 DNA reads as TGTGCCTGGACGAAAACAGGGAGTAAGAACGAGCAGTACTTC.